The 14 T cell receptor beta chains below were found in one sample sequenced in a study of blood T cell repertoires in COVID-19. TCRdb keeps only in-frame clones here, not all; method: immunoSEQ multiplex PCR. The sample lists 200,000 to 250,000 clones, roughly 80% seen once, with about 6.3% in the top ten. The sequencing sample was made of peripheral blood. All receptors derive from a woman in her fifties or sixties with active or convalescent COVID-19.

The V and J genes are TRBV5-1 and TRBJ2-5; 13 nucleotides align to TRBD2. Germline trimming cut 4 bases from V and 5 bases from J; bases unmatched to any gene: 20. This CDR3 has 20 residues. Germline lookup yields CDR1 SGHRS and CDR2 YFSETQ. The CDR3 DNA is TGCGCCAGCAGCCCACCTCCCGGGACTAGCGGGATGCTGGCCGGTGAGACCCAGTACTTC. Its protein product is CASSPPPGTSGMLAGETQYF.

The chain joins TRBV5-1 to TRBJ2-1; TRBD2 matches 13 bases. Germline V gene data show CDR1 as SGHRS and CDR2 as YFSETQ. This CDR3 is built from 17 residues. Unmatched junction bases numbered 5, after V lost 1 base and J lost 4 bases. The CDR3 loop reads CASSLTSGRAGYNEQFF. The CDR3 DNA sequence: TGCGCCAGCAGCTTGACTAGCGGGAGGGCAGGGTACAATGAGCAGTTCTTC.

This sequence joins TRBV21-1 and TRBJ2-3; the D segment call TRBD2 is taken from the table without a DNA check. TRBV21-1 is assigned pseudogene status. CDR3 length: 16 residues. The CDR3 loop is CASSIGLAGDTDTQYF. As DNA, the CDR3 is TGTGCCAGCAGTATCGGACTAGCGGGAGATACAGATACGCAGTATTTT.

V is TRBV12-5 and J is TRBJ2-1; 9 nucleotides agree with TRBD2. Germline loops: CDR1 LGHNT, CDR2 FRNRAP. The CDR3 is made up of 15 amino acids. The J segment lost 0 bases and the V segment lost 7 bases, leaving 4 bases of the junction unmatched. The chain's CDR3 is CASVRSGSSYNEQFF. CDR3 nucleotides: TGTGCTAGTGTCCGTAGCGGGAGCTCCTACAATGAGCAGTTCTTC.

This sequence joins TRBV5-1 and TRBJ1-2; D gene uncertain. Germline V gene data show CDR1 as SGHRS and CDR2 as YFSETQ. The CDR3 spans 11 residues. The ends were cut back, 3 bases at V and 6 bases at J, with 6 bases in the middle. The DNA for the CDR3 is TGCGCCAGCAGCTCGGGGAATGGCTACACCTTC. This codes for CASSSGNGYTF.

In nucleotides, the CDR3 is TGTGCCAGCAGCTTGCCTAGCACAGATACGCAGTATTTT. It codes for CASSLPSTDTQYF. The rearrangement links TRBV5-4 to TRBJ2-3; D call uncertain. The CDR3 runs to 13 residues. Trimming removed 1 base from V and 0 bases from J, with 3 bases in between. CDR1 SGHNT and CDR2 YYREEE come from the germline V gene (reference sequence).

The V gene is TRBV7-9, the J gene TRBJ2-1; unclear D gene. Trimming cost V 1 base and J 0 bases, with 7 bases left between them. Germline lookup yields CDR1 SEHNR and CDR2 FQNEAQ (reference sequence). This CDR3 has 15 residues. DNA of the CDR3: TGTGCCAGCAGCTTAGGCATCGGCTCCTACAATGAGCAGTTCTTC. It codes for CASSLGIGSYNEQFF.

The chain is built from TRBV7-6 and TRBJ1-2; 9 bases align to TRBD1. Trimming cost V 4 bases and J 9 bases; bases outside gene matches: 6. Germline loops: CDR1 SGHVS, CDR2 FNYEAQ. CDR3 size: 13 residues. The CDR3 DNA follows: TGTGCCAGCAGCTCCCGGGACAGGGAAAGCTACACCTTC. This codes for CASSSRDRESYTF.

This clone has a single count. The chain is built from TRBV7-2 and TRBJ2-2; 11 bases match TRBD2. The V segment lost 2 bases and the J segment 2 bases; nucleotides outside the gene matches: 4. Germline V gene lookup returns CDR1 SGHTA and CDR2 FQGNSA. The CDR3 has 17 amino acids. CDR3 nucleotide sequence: TGTGCCAGCAGCTTAACTAGCGGGGGCTTCAACACCGGGGAGCTGTTTTTT. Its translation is CASSLTSGGFNTGELFF.

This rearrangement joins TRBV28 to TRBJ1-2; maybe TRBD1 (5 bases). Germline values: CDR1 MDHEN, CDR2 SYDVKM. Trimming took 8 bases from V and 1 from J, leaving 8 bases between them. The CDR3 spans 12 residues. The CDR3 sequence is CASSRDNYGYTF. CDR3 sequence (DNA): TGTGCCAGCTCCAGGGATAACTATGGCTACACCTTC.

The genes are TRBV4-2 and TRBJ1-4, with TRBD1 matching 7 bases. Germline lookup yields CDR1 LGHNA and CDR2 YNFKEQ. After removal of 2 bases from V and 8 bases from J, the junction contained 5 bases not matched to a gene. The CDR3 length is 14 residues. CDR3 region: CASSQPRTGEKLFF. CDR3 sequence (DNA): TGTGCCAGCAGCCAACCCCGGACAGGCGAAAAACTGTTTTTT.

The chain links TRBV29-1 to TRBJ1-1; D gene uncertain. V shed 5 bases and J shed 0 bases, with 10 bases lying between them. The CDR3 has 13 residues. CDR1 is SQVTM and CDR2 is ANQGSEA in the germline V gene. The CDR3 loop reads CSVMAQMNTEAFF. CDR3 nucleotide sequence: TGCAGCGTTATGGCACAGATGAACACTGAAGCTTTCTTT.

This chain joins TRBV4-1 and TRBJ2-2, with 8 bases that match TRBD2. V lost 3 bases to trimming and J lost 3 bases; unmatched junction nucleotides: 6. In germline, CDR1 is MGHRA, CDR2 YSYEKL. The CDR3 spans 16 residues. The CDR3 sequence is CASSHFTSGDTGELFF. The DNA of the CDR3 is TGCGCCAGCAGCCACTTCACTAGCGGAGACACCGGGGAGCTGTTTTTT.

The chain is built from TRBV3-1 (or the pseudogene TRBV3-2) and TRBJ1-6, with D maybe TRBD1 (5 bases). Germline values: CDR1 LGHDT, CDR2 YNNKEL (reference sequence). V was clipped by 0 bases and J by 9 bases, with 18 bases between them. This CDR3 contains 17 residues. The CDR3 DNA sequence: TGTGCCAGCAGCCAAGATACCGGGACTTTGGGGAGTTCACCCCTCCACTTT. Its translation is CASSQDTGTLGSSPLHF.